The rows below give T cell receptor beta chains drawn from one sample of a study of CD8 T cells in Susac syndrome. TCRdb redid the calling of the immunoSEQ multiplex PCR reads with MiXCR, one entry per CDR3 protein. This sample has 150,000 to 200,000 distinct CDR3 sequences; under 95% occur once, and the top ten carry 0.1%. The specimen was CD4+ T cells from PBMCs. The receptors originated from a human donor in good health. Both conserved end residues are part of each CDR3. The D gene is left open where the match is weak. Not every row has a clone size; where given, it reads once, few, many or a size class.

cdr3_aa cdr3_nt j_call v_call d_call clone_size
CASSLNAGSYNEQFF TGTGCCAGCAGCTTAAACGCGGGGTCATACAATGAGCAGTTCTTC TRBJ2-1 TRBV7-8 NA NA
CASSLARSTDTQYF TGCGCCAGCAGCTTGGCCAGAAGCACAGATACGCAGTATTTT TRBJ2-3 TRBV5-1 NA few
CSAERGARETQYF TGCAGCGCTGAGCGGGGGGCGCGAGAGACCCAGTACTTC TRBJ2-5 TRBV29-1 TRBD2 once
CSAPAGGPTDTQYF TGCAGCGCCCCCGCGGGCGGACCTACAGATACGCAGTATTTT TRBJ2-3 TRBV29-1 NA NA
CASRREGFPSNTEAFF TGTGCCAGCAGACGAGAAGGGTTCCCTTCGAACACTGAAGCTTTCTTT TRBJ1-1 TRBV6-2/TRBV6-3 NA NA
CASSNRTRETQYF TGTGCCAGCAGTAACCGGACTCGGGAGACCCAGTACTTC TRBJ2-5 TRBV12-3/TRBV12-4 NA once
CASSLAFGGHTDTQYF TGCGCCAGCAGCTTGGCCTTCGGGGGGCACACAGATACGCAGTATTTT TRBJ2-3 TRBV5-1 NA NA
CAWSPYSNQPQHF TGTGCCTGGAGTCCTTATAGCAATCAGCCCCAGCATTTT TRBJ1-5 TRBV30 NA NA
CASSVAPGGNQPQHF TGTGCCAGCAGCGTAGCCCCAGGGGGCAATCAGCCCCAGCATTTT TRBJ1-5 TRBV9 NA NA
CAIKKDRESTDTQYF TGTGCCATAAAGAAGGACAGGGAATCTACAGATACGCAGTATTTT TRBJ2-3 TRBV10-3 TRBD1 NA
CASSMRRGLSYEQYF TGCGCCAGCAGCATGAGGCGGGGACTCTCCTACGAGCAGTACTTC TRBJ2-7 TRBV5-1 NA NA
CASKAEGNTDTQYF TGTGCCAGCAAGGCCGAGGGGAACACAGATACGCAGTATTTT TRBJ2-3 TRBV12-3/TRBV12-4 NA NA
CATQGQVGYGYTF TGTGCCACCCAAGGACAGGTCGGCTATGGCTACACCTTC TRBJ1-2 TRBV19 TRBD1 NA
CASSLGPEVAFF TGTGCCAGCAGTTTAGGTCCGGAAGTAGCTTTCTTT TRBJ1-1 TRBV12-3/TRBV12-4 NA NA
CASSPPTLGPSSGNTIYF TGTGCCAGCTCACCACCGACATTGGGGCCGAGCTCTGGAAACACCATATATTTT TRBJ1-3 TRBV18 NA NA
CATSPRTGHTDTQYF TGTGCCACCAGCCCCAGGACAGGGCACACAGATACGCAGTATTTT TRBJ2-3 TRBV15 TRBD1 NA
CASSLVERASGVSYGQETQYF TGTGCCAGCAGCTTAGTTGAGCGGGCTAGCGGGGTGTCGTACGGTCAAGAGACCCAGTACTTC TRBJ2-5 TRBV11-2 TRBD2 NA
CASSPTGVLKGELFF TGTGCCAGCAGTCCCACGGGGGTTTTAAAAGGGGAGCTGTTTTTT TRBJ2-2 TRBV6-2/TRBV6-3 NA NA
CASNPRLAGTGELFF TGTGCCAGCAATCCGAGACTAGCGGGCACCGGGGAGCTGTTTTTT TRBJ2-2 TRBV12-3/TRBV12-4 TRBD2 NA
CASGWGPSGGARVEQFF TGTGCTAGTGGTTGGGGTCCTAGCGGGGGGGCCCGGGTTGAGCAGTTCTTC TRBJ2-1 TRBV12-5 TRBD2 NA
CASSLGLAGESYF TGTGCCAGCAGCCTAGGACTGGCTGGGGAGTCGTACTTC TRBJ2-7 TRBV7-9 NA NA
CASSSLVRSYEQYF TGTGCCAGCAGCTCCCTCGTCCGCTCCTACGAGCAGTACTTC TRBJ2-7 TRBV13 NA NA
CASSYQGANSPLHF TGTGCCAGCAGTTACCAGGGGGCGAATTCACCCCTCCACTTT TRBJ1-6 TRBV6-6 TRBD1 NA
CASSQGFGPGGDTEAFF TGCGCCAGCAGCCAAGGTTTCGGGCCCGGGGGCGACACTGAAGCTTTCTTT TRBJ1-1 TRBV4-1 NA NA
CASSLWQGGGYTEAFF TGTGCCAGCAGCTTGTGGCAGGGGGGAGGCTACACTGAAGCTTTCTTT TRBJ1-1 TRBV7-9 TRBD1 NA
CASSSVGGGVYSPLHF TGTGCCAGCAGTAGCGTCGGGGGCGGAGTGTATTCACCCCTCCACTTT TRBJ1-6 TRBV28 NA NA
CASNTFRDFVNSPLHF TGTGCCAGCAATACCTTCAGGGACTTCGTTAATTCACCCCTCCACTTT TRBJ1-6 TRBV7-2 NA NA
CASGLRAGDNSPLHF TGTGCCAGCGGACTACGAGCAGGGGATAATTCACCCCTCCACTTT TRBJ1-6 TRBV5-4 NA NA
CASSPDFGTDTQYF TGTGCCAGCAGCCCCGACTTTGGCACAGATACGCAGTATTTT TRBJ2-3 TRBV5-4 NA NA
CSVDGSAGGYEQYF TGCAGCGTTGATGGCTCTGCAGGCGGCTACGAGCAGTACTTC TRBJ2-7 TRBV29-1 NA NA
CASSPELAGAQDTQYF TGTGCCAGCTCCCCGGAACTAGCGGGGGCCCAAGATACGCAGTATTTT TRBJ2-3 TRBV18 TRBD2 NA
CASKLGRNSNQPQHF TGTGCCAGCAAACTGGGACGGAATAGCAATCAGCCCCAGCATTTT TRBJ1-5 TRBV16 NA NA